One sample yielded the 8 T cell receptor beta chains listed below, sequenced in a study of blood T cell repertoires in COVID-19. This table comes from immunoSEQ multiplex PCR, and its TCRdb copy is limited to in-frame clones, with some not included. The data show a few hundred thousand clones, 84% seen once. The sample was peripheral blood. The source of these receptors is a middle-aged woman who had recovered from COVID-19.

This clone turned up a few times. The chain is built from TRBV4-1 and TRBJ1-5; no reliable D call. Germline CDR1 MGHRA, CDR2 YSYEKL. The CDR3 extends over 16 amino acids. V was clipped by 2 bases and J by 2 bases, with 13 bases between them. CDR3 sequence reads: CASSQRRVIGNQPQHF. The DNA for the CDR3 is TGCGCCAGCAGCCAAAGGAGGGTAATTGGCAATCAGCCCCAGCATTTT.

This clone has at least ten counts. The CDR3 loop is CASRLQGANTEAFF. Here the CDR3 DNA reads TGTGCCAGCAGATTACAGGGGGCGAACACTGAAGCTTTCTTT. The chain carries TRBV6-5 and TRBJ1-1; 9 bases are a match to TRBD1. V lost 6 bases and J lost 1; bases outside the gene matches: 3. This CDR3 region has 14 residues. The germline V gene encodes CDR1 MNHEY and CDR2 SVGAGI.

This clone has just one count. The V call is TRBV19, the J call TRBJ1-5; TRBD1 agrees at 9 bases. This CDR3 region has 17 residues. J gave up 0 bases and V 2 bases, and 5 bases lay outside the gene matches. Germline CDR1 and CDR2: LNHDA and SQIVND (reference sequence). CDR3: CASSIIGTGISNQPQHF. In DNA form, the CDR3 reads TGTGCCAGTAGTATAATTGGGACAGGGATTAGCAATCAGCCCCAGCATTTT.

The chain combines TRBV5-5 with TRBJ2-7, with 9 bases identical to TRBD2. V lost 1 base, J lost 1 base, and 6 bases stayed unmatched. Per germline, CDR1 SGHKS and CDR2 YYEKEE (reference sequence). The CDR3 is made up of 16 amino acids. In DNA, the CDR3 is TGTGCCAGCAGCTTGCTTCCTAGCGGGGCGTCCTACGAGCAGTACTTC. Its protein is CASSLLPSGASYEQYF.

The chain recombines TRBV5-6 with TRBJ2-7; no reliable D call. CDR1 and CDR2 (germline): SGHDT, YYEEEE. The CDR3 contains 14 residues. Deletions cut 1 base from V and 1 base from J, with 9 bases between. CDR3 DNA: TGTGCCAGCAGCTTGACGGTCACTTCCTACGAGCAGTACTTC. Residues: CASSLTVTSYEQYF.

CDR3 in amino acids: CASSPWREGNQPQHF. The CDR3, as DNA: TGTGCCAGCAGTCCATGGAGGGAAGGAAATCAGCCCCAGCATTTT. This chain connects TRBV28 to TRBJ1-5; D not resolved. CDR1 and CDR2 from the germline V gene are MDHEN and SYDVKM. The CDR3 contains 15 residues. The V end lost 5 bases, the J end lost 4 bases, and 15 bases lay between the germline ends.

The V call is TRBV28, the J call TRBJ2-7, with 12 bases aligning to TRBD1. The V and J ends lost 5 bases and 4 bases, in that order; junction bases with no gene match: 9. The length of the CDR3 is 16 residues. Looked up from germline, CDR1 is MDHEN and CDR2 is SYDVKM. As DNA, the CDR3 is TGTGCCAGCAGTCAGACCAGGGGACAGGGGGCATACGAGCAGTACTTC. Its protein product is CASSQTRGQGAYEQYF.

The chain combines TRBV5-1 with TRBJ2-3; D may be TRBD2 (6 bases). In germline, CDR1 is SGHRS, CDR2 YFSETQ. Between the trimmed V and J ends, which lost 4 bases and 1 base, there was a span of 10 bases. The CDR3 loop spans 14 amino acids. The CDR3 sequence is CASSPGTGTDTQYF. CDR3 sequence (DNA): TGCGCCAGCAGCCCGGGGACTGGCACAGATACGCAGTATTTT.